This entry is about one TCR beta chain. This clone is medium-sized (0.01 to 0.1%) in terms of sample share. Its antigen is still unknown. No qualities accompany the bases; no much larger clone lies one base away. According to the germline V gene, CDR1 reads SGHTA and CDR2 reads FQGTGA. Relative to germline, V is 4 bases shorter and J is 3 bases shorter, with 15 bases between their ends. The CDR3 starts with the cysteine, ends with the phenylalanine, and has 15 residues. Only the CDR3 part of the read is kept: 45 bases, read in frame from the first base. The data stem from a study of siplizumab effects on memory and regulatory T cells (dated by TCRdb to the late 2010s). In terms of the full investigation: The study looked at the effect of siplizumab, an anti-CD2 antibody, on alloreactive T-cell subsets in allogeneic mixed lymphocyte reactions made from human PBMCs.

TCRbeta CDR3 sequencing was performed on sorted unstimulated T cells and on proliferating T cells recovered from mixed lymphocyte reactions. Fresh whole blood from approximately 10 HLA-typed healthy donors was used to isolate PBMCs. The library was produced with the immunoSEQ multiplex PCR assay. The deep sequencing platform assayed approximately 100,000 TCR templates per sample. Genomic DNA extracted from sorted T cells was the material used for TCRbeta CDR3 sequencing. In the paper's pipeline: The R programming language was used for clonal analysis of the TCRbeta CDR3 data. Alloreactive CD4+ and CD8+ clones were defined by comparing unstimulated samples with post-reaction CFSE-low samples. Regulatory or non-regulatory origin was assigned to alloreactive CD4+ clones by matching of sequences to sorted unstimulated Treg and non-Treg repertoires. In its TCRdb copy, this immuneACCESS table keeps in-frame sequences only and misses some clones. Where compared with another copy, unresolved V genes explain less than half of these, and the others have no known cause. V, J and clone size derive from that table, while D and trimming were established from the DNA sequence. This sample holds 57,000 or so clones; about 92% were observed only once. Together, the top ten hold 30% to 40% of the sample.

Summary of the overall study and its limitations: For roughly 75-97% of proliferating CD4+ or CD8+ clones, no naive or memory phenotype could be assigned. Compared with memory T cells, unstimulated naive T cells appeared more diverse, and naive cells seemed to make a substantial contribution to the alloresponse. The cumulative frequency of alloreactive sequences traceable to unstimulated CD4+ memory T cells was significantly reduced by siplizumab. In reactions with siplizumab, an average of approximately 70% of mappable alloreactive CD4+ clones were Treg-derived, compared with roughly 26% in control reactions. No functional confirmation was obtained for the suppressive function of proliferating Tregs from siplizumab cultures. Sequences below about 10^-5 frequency were poorly captured, so only a minor fraction of alloreactive clones could be mapped to unstimulated subsets.

Recombination joined TRBV7-3 with TRBJ1-1, with TRBD1 perhaps the D gene, on 6 matching bases. Sequenced input: CD8+ T cells sorted from blood. The receptor was derived from a human donor in good health. CDR3 reads: CASSSVGGAYTEAFF. The DNA reads TGTGCCAGCAGCTCCGTCGGGGGGGCCTACACTGAAGCTTTCTTT. The full variable domain, with segments outside the CDR3 supplied by the reference TRBV7-3 and TRBJ1-1 proteins, appears as GAGVSQTPSNKVTEKGKYVELRCDPISGHTALYWYRQSLGQGPEFLIYFQGTGAADDSGLPNDRFFAVRPEGSVSTLKIQRTERGDSAVYLCASSSVGGAYTEAFFGQGTRLTVV.